This TCR beta chain was captured in a study of cytomegalovirus exposure and HLA in healthy donors listed by TCRdb under 2017. Background on the whole study: A later analysis indicated that the 130 or so validation repertoires were generated on the platform also employed for the approximately 700 repertoires of the first cohort. The aim of the study was to test whether cataloging public T cell receptors could identify signatures of past pathogen exposure. Along with the approximately 600-subject first cohort, a separate validation cohort of around 110 different subjects was used. The study combined high-throughput TCR immunosequencing, statistical association of individual TCRs with disease status, and machine learning to predict cytomegalovirus infection status. Study-level results and caveats: The validation cohort had no HLA typing available for a later analysis, so co-occurrence within that cohort was assessed over all 130 or so repertoires. The classifier was reported to diagnose cytomegalovirus status with high specificity and sensitivity in both the original cohort and the validation cohort. According to the authors, the approach could potentially be generalized to other disease states and immunological phenotypes. In a later analysis, TCRs clustered in the first cohort were found to also tend to co-occur in the roughly 130 validation repertoires, with 94% of cluster scores above 0. In vitro tests confirmed that a few of the cytomegalovirus-associated TCR beta chains recognize cytomegalovirus antigens. In the study, some 160 TCR beta chains were listed as associated with cytomegalovirus. Most TCR sequences were observed very rarely across donors, whereas some public TCRs were present in many individuals.

Points on this clone: The antigen it binds to is not known. No per-base quality is available; no much larger clone lies one base away.

Library preparation employed the immunoSEQ multiplex PCR assay. Regarding the original processing steps: A statistical classification framework was built for diagnosing cytomegalovirus status from the catalog of TCR beta chain sequences. The source is immuneACCESS, and TCRdb retained only in-frame sequences with V and J called. Part of the clones is not carried over; for the studies checked, unresolved V genes explain less than half of this, and the remainder is unexplained. That table is the source of V, J and clone size, and D and trimming were worked out from the DNA. The sample profile shows approximately 270,000 clones; about 90% of them were found once. 0.37% of the sample is taken by the ten largest. Separate from the roughly 630-subject first cohort, the validation cohort of roughly 130 subjects was the group to which the donors belonged. Sequenced sample: PBMCs. The sequence was collected from a woman aged 18-29 years in good health and CMV-seronegative.

The CDR3 is CAWSRVPSYNSPLHF. The DNA is as follows: TGTGCCTGGAGTCGGGTTCCCTCCTATAATTCACCCCTCCACTTT. The chain uses TRBV30 and TRBJ1-6; the D gene cannot be resolved reliably. The CDR3 starts with the cysteine, ends with the phenylalanine, and has 15 residues. Only the CDR3 portion is preserved as DNA: 45 bases, with reading frame beginning at the first base. The germline ends are 8 bases apart after V is trimmed by 2 bases and J by 0 bases. From the germline V gene (reference sequence), CDR1 is GTSNPN and CDR2 is SVGIG.